What follows are 26 T cell receptor beta chains derived from one specimen sequenced in a study of neoadjuvant nivolumab and ipilimumab in lung cancer. Generated by immunoSEQ multiplex PCR, the TCRdb table keeps only in-frame clones and is missing some. The sample records 25,000 to 35,000 clones, under 95% being singletons. The specimen was peripheral blood, collected after neoadjuvant nivolumab, alone or with ipilimumab, at or shortly before surgery. The source is an adult with non-small cell lung cancer.

This chain uses TRBV5-1 with TRBJ1-5, with 12 nucleotides matching TRBD1. The V and J ends lost 0 bases and 7 bases, in that order; junction bases with no gene match: 5. Per the germline V gene, CDR1 is SGHRS and CDR2 is YFSETQ. The CDR3 totals 16 residues. The CDR3, as DNA: TGCGCCAGCAGCTTGGAGGGGACAGGGGGCCTGCAGCCCCAGCATTTT. It encodes CASSLEGTGGLQPQHF.

The chain recombines TRBV5-6 with TRBJ2-7; D possibly corresponds to TRBD1 (5 bases). V lost 7 bases, J lost 3 bases, and 14 bases lay in between. The germline V gene encodes CDR1 SGHDT and CDR2 YYEEEE. CDR3 length: 13 residues. In DNA, the CDR3 is TGTGCCAGCTCTCTGGACACCATCTACGAGCAGTACTTC. Residues: CASSLDTIYEQYF.

The chain combines TRBV11-1 with TRBJ2-3; 8 nucleotides agree with TRBD1. CDR1 SGHAT and CDR2 FQDESV come from the germline V gene (reference sequence). The CDR3 totals 15 residues. J was trimmed by 6 bases and V by 5 bases; bases with no gene match: 10. The CDR3: CASSHIQQGEDTQYF. DNA of the CDR3: TGTGCCAGCAGCCATATTCAACAGGGGGAGGATACGCAGTATTTT.

The V call is TRBV6-1, the J call TRBJ2-7; D not certain. Per the germline V gene, CDR1 is MNHNS and CDR2 is SASEGT. V lost 3 bases and J lost 4, with 4 bases in between. The CDR3 spans 11 residues. The DNA of the CDR3 is TGTGCCAGCAGTGAGGCTTACGAGCAGTACTTC. Residues: CASSEAYEQYF.

The chain links TRBV28 to TRBJ2-3; D remains ambiguous. This CDR3 has 12 residues. Germline CDR1 MDHEN, CDR2 SYDVKM. With 5 bases removed from V and 2 bases from J, the gap between germline ends came to 5 bases. The chain's CDR3 is CASSPYTDTQYF. The DNA of the CDR3 is TGTGCCAGCAGTCCGTACACAGATACGCAGTATTTT.

V and J are TRBV7-3 and TRBJ2-3, with 8 bases fitting TRBD2. The CDR3 is 15 residues long. V lost 6 bases and J lost 0; bases outside the gene matches: 5. CDR1 and CDR2 from the germline V gene are SGHTA and FQGTGA. The CDR3 DNA follows: TGTGCCAGCAGAGCGGGAGACTCTAGCACAGATACGCAGTATTTT. This encodes CASRAGDSSTDTQYF.

The chain links TRBV7-6 to TRBJ2-4; the D call may be TRBD1 or TRBD2 (5 bases each). The CDR3 contains 16 residues. With 1 base removed from V and 1 base from J, the gap between germline ends came to 11 bases. Germline V gene data show CDR1 as SGHVS and CDR2 as FNYEAQ. The DNA of the CDR3 is TGTGCCAGCAGCTTAGGGGGGATGGCCGCCAAAAACATTCAGTACTTC. It is translated as CASSLGGMAAKNIQYF.

J is TRBJ2-7 and V is TRBV7-8, with D tentatively TRBD1 (5 bases). Trimming stripped 2 bases from V and 4 bases from J, with 12 bases between. CDR1 is SGHVS, CDR2 FQNEAQ, per germline. This CDR3 spans 14 amino acids. CDR3 amino acids: CASSLQPDSYEQYF. CDR3 coding DNA: TGTGCCAGCAGCTTACAACCTGACAGTTACGAGCAGTACTTC. The variable domain in full, completed from reference TRBV7-8 and TRBJ2-7, reads GAGVSQSPRYKVAKRGQDVALRCDPISGHVSLFWYQQALGQGPEFLTYFQNEAQLDKSGLPSDRFFAERPEGSVSTLKIQRTQQEDSAVYLCASSLQPDSYEQYFGPGTRLTVT.

V gene TRBV5-1 combines with J gene TRBJ1-2; 9 nucleotides match TRBD1. Germline CDR1 SGHRS, CDR2 YFSETQ. CDR3 length equals 17 residues. Losses at the gene ends were 3 bases for V and 4 bases for J; bases not matched to a gene: 13. CDR3 amino acids: CASSSYPQDRGGYGYTF. The CDR3 nucleotides are TGCGCCAGCAGCTCCTATCCTCAGGACAGGGGTGGCTATGGCTACACCTTC.

V is TRBV5-1 and J is TRBJ2-3; no clear D gene. The CDR3 runs to 15 residues. V was pared by 3 bases and J by 0 bases, with 11 bases between. Germline V gene lookup returns CDR1 SGHRS and CDR2 YFSETQ. The CDR3, as DNA: TGCGCCAGCAGCTGGGGTGGGTCTAGCACAGATACGCAGTATTTT. Translating gives CASSWGGSSTDTQYF.

The CDR3 DNA sequence: TGTGCCAGCAGCTTTACTAGCGGGAGGTTAATGGGGACCAAAAACATTCAGTACTTC. Translated: CASSFTSGRLMGTKNIQYF. The chain combines TRBV11-3 with TRBJ2-4; 12 bases map to TRBD2. The trim removed 3 bases at V and 2 bases at J, leaving 11 bases unmatched. CDR3 length: 19 residues. Germline CDR1 SGHNT, CDR2 YENEEA.

The chain links TRBV2 to TRBJ2-7; TRBD2 matches 9 bases. Trimming cost V 11 bases and J 3 bases; bases outside gene matches: 8. This CDR3 contains 13 residues. CDR1 is SNHLY, CDR2 FYNNEI, per germline. CDR3 nucleotide sequence: TGTGCCGGTACTAGCGGGCTGGGCTACGAGCAGTACTTC. Amino acid sequence: CAGTSGLGYEQYF.

V is TRBV7-9 and J is TRBJ2-7; TRBD1 matches 8 bases. Germline V CDR1 and CDR2: SEHNR, FQNEAQ (reference sequence). J gave up 5 bases and V 3 bases, and 12 bases lay outside the gene matches. This CDR3 spans 16 amino acids. The DNA of the CDR3 is TGTGCCAGCAGCTTCAGCCGGGACAGGAACCCGCACGAGCAGTACTTC. Amino acids: CASSFSRDRNPHEQYF.

The J gene is TRBJ2-3, the V gene TRBV2; D unresolved. The V gene lost 6 bases and the J gene lost 2 bases, with 6 bases spanning the gap. Germline loops: CDR1 SNHLY, CDR2 FYNNEI. CDR3 length: 12 amino acids. CDR3 sequence reads: CASRMYTDTQYF. CDR3 in DNA: TGTGCCAGCAGGATGTACACAGATACGCAGTATTTT.

This clone was counted a single time. This chain joins TRBV5-4 and TRBJ2-1; D ambiguous. Germline CDR1 SGHNT, CDR2 YYREEE (reference sequence). Trimming cost V 9 bases and J 4 bases, with 14 bases left between them. The CDR3 sequence is 13 residues long. The DNA for the CDR3 is TGTGCCACCGGCGGCCCCAAGTACAATGAGCAGTTCTTC. It codes for CATGGPKYNEQFF.

V and J are TRBV7-6 and TRBJ1-2; 8 bases are a match to TRBD1. CDR1 is SGHVS and CDR2 is FNYEAQ in the germline V gene. Germline trimming cut 5 bases from V and 1 base from J; bases unmatched to any gene: 0. The CDR3 has 13 residues. CDR3 amino acids: CASSDRGNYGYTF. As DNA, the CDR3 is TGTGCCAGCAGCGACAGGGGTAACTATGGCTACACCTTC. The full variable domain, in which reference TRBV7-6 and TRBJ1-2 provide the parts outside the CDR3, is GAGVSQSPRYKVTKRGQDVALRCDPISGHVSLYWYRQALGQGPEFLTYFNYEAQQDKSGLPNDRFSAERPEGSISTLTIQRTEQRDSAMYRCASSDRGNYGYTFGSGTRLTVV.

V and J are TRBV5-6 and TRBJ1-1, with a tentative D call TRBD1 (6 bases). Germline V gives CDR1 SGHDT, CDR2 YYEEEE. The CDR3 extends over 14 amino acids. V was cut by 6 bases and J by 0 bases, with 12 bases left in between. The CDR3 is CASTSGTLNTEAFF. As DNA, the CDR3 is TGTGCCAGCACCTCTGGGACACTGAACACTGAAGCTTTCTTT.

The V call is TRBV5-1, the J call TRBJ2-7; D tentatively reads TRBD1 or TRBD2 (5 bases each). The ends were cut back, 3 bases at V and 3 bases at J, with 7 bases in the middle. In germline, CDR1 is SGHRS, CDR2 YFSETQ. The CDR3 is 12 residues long. The chain's CDR3 is CASSWDGYEQYF. In DNA form, the CDR3 reads TGCGCCAGCAGCTGGGACGGCTACGAGCAGTACTTC.

This clone was recorded once. This sequence joins TRBV9 and TRBJ2-1, with 9 bases fitting TRBD1. This CDR3 contains 17 residues. V dropped 2 bases and J dropped 5; count of bases not matched to a gene: 11. Germline CDR1 is SGDLS and CDR2 is YYNGEE. The CDR3 spells CASSVGPRTGVHNEQFF. CDR3 coding DNA: TGTGCCAGCAGCGTGGGGCCCCGGACAGGGGTTCACAATGAGCAGTTCTTC. Using reference TRBV9 and TRBJ2-1 for the parts outside the CDR3, the full variable domain is DSGVTQTPKHLITATGQRVTLRCSPRSGDLSVYWYQQSLDQGLQFLIQYYNGEERAKGNILERFSAQQFPDLHSELNLSSLELGDSALYFCASSVGPRTGVHNEQFFGPGTRLTVL.

The chain links TRBV5-1 to TRBJ2-1; 10 nucleotides align to TRBD2. Germline trimming cut 0 bases from V and 7 bases from J; bases unmatched to any gene: 4. Germline CDR1 reads SGHRS; CDR2 reads YFSETQ. The CDR3 loop spans 15 amino acids. The DNA for the CDR3 is TGCGCCAGCAGCTTGGTTGCGACTAGCGGGAATGAGCAGTTCTTC. Translating gives CASSLVATSGNEQFF.

In this sample, this clone turned up a few times. V usage is TRBV9 and J usage is TRBJ2-5; D is perhaps TRBD2 (5 bases). V was clipped by 0 bases and J by 1 base, with 10 bases between them. Germline values: CDR1 SGDLS, CDR2 YYNGEE. CDR3 length: 15 residues. The CDR3 nucleotides read TGTGCCAGCAGCGTAGCAGGAACTAGCCAAGAGACCCAGTACTTC. It translates to CASSVAGTSQETQYF.

The rearrangement joins TRBV6-5 to TRBJ2-7; 8 bases map to TRBD1. The V gene end was trimmed by 5 bases and the J gene end by 2 bases; junction bases not matched to a gene: 5. CDR3 length: 14 amino acids. Germline V gene lookup returns CDR1 MNHEY and CDR2 SVGAGI. CDR3 DNA: TGTGCCAGCAGTCGACAGGGGTACACCTACGAGCAGTACTTC. This gives the protein CASSRQGYTYEQYF.

The rearrangement links TRBV29-1 to TRBJ1-1, with D unclear. Germline values: CDR1 SQVTM, CDR2 ANQGSEA. CDR3 size: 12 residues. With 7 bases removed from V and 0 bases from J, the gap between germline ends came to 9 bases. CDR3 coding DNA: TGCAGCGGGGTGGGCCTGAACACTGAAGCTTTCTTT. Translating gives CSGVGLNTEAFF. The entire variable domain, with the rest obtained from reference TRBV29-1 and TRBJ1-1, is as follows: SAVISQKPSRDICQRGTSLTIQCQVDSQVTMMFWYRQQPGQSLTLIATANQGSEATYESGFVIDKFPISRPNLTFSTLTVSNMSPEDSSIYLCSGVGLNTEAFFGQGTRLTVV.

This chain's CDR3 is CASSTGLTGNTIYF. The CDR3 nucleotides are TGTGCCAGTAGTACAGGGTTAACTGGAAACACCATATATTTT. J is TRBJ1-3 and V is TRBV19, with a possible D match to TRBD1 (5 bases). Germline V lookup: CDR1 LNHDA, CDR2 SQIVND (reference sequence). Trimming pared 4 bases from V and 2 bases from J, leaving 9 bases between. The CDR3 contains 14 residues.

V gene TRBV29-1 combines with J gene TRBJ2-1, with D tentatively TRBD1 or TRBD2 (6 bases each). There are 16 residues in the CDR3. V was trimmed by 7 bases and J by 0 bases, leaving 19 bases between them. The V gene's germline CDR1 is SQVTM and CDR2 ANQGSEA. For the CDR3, the DNA is TGCAGCGCCGAGGGGGGCCAGGAGAACTCCTACAATGAGCAGTTCTTC. This sequence encodes CSAEGGQENSYNEQFF.

The rearrangement uses TRBV14 and TRBJ1-1; D is perhaps TRBD1 (5 bases). V shed 4 bases and J shed 1 base, with 13 bases lying between them. The CDR3 has 15 amino acids. Germline V gene lookup returns CDR1 SGHDN and CDR2 FVKESK. The CDR3 loop reads CASSPLTAANTEAFF. For the CDR3, the DNA is TGTGCCAGCAGCCCCTTGACAGCAGCGAACACTGAAGCTTTCTTT.